These 25 T cell receptor beta chains share one sample of origin, sequenced in a study of CD8 T cells in Susac syndrome. Random hexamers served to reverse transcribe about 0.45 to 1 ug RNA. TCRdb redid the calling of the immunoSEQ multiplex PCR reads with MiXCR, one entry per CDR3 protein. Here the sample spans roughly 120,000 distinct CDR3 sequences, around 94% being singletons. The specimen was CD4+ T cells from PBMCs. The receptors were gathered from a human donor in good health.

The rearrangement links TRBV27 to TRBJ1-2; 9 bases agree with TRBD1. This CDR3 contains 14 residues. With 5 bases clipped from V and 8 bases from J, the junction kept 9 bases outside the gene matches. The germline V gene encodes CDR1 MNHEY and CDR2 SMNVEV (reference sequence). For the CDR3, the DNA is TGTGCCAGCAGTAGGGGGGACAGGGTGAGAGGCTACACCTTC. This encodes CASSRGDRVRGYTF.

The chain uses TRBV9 and TRBJ2-1, with 10 bases matching TRBD1. The germline CDR1 and CDR2 sequences are SGDLS and YYNGEE. Losses at the gene ends were 2 bases for V and 3 bases for J; bases not matched to a gene: 2. The CDR3 runs 15 residues. The CDR3 protein is CASSVWTGGYNEQFF. The CDR3 nucleotides are TGTGCCAGCAGCGTCTGGACAGGGGGCTACAATGAGCAGTTCTTC.

This clonotype was found once. The junction departs from the called germline gene at one end, perhaps through a read error. The chain combines TRBV7-7 with TRBJ2-5, with a weak D call TRBD1 (5 bases). Germline lookup yields CDR1 SSHAT and CDR2 FNYEAQ (reference sequence). The CDR3 contains 16 residues. CDR3 coding DNA: TGTGCTAGCAGCCCGGGCGGCGGCAGGGTCGGAGAGACCCAGTACTTC. Protein: CASSPGGGRVGETQYF.

The rearrangement links TRBV15 to TRBJ1-5; D is undetermined. This CDR3 is 15 amino acids long. Germline V gene lookup returns CDR1 LNHNV and CDR2 YYDKDF (reference sequence). Deletions cut 0 bases from V and 2 bases from J, with 8 bases between. In nucleotides, the CDR3 is TGTGCCACCAGCAGAGACCGGGTTGGCAATCAGCCCCAGCATTTT. This translates into CATSRDRVGNQPQHF.

The chain uses TRBV20-1 and TRBJ2-1; a weak D match, TRBD2 (6 bases). Trimming stripped 6 bases from V and 7 bases from J, with 16 bases between. There are 13 residues in the CDR3. Per germline, CDR1 DFQATT and CDR2 SNEGSKA (reference sequence). CDR3 bases: TGCAGTGCGGAAGGAGGGGCGGGGAATGAGCAGTTCTTC. It is translated as CSAEGGAGNEQFF.

The J gene is TRBJ1-5, the V gene TRBV18, with D unclear. The CDR3 is made up of 15 amino acids. CDR1 and CDR2 from the germline V gene are KGHSH and LQKENI. The germline V and J ends were trimmed by 6 bases and 0 bases, with 12 bases remaining between them. The chain's CDR3 is CASSQNEYSNQPQHF. Written as DNA, the CDR3 is TGTGCCAGCTCCCAGAATGAATATAGCAATCAGCCCCAGCATTTT. Complete variable domain (other parts from reference TRBV18 and TRBJ1-5): NAGVMQNPRHLVRRRGQEARLRCSPMKGHSHVYWYRQLPEEGLKFMVYLQKENIIDESGMPKERFSAEFPKEGPSILRIQQVVRGDSAAYFCASSQNEYSNQPQHFGDGTRLSIL.

This clonotype was recorded once. This chain uses TRBV4-3 with TRBJ2-1; 12 bases match TRBD2. CDR1 LGHNA and CDR2 YSLEER come from the germline V gene. V gave up 1 base and J gave up 7 bases; unmatched junction bases: 8. The CDR3 is 17 residues long. The CDR3 loop reads CASSQVSSGRARNEQFF. The CDR3 region has the DNA TGCGCCAGCAGCCAAGTGTCTAGCGGGAGGGCAAGGAATGAGCAGTTCTTC.

In its sample, this clonotype was seen once. The chain has TRBV2 and TRBJ2-7; a possible D gene is TRBD2 (5 bases). There are 15 residues in the CDR3. The V gene lost 4 bases and the J gene lost 0 bases, with 13 bases spanning the gap. From germline, CDR1 is SNHLY and CDR2 FYNNEI. This CDR3 reads CASSVKRETSYEQYF. DNA for the CDR3: TGTGCCAGCAGTGTTAAAAGGGAGACCTCCTACGAGCAGTACTTC.

The CDR3 DNA follows: TGCAGTGCTAGACATGGGGACTCCTACAATGAGCAGTTCTTC. As protein: CSARHGDSYNEQFF. The J gene is TRBJ2-1, the V gene TRBV20-1, with no clear D. The V gene lost 2 bases and the J gene lost 0 bases, with 8 bases spanning the gap. Germline CDR1 DFQATT, CDR2 SNEGSKA (reference sequence). The length of the CDR3 is 14 residues.

The gene calls are TRBV7-8 and TRBJ1-5; no definite D call. Germline CDR1 reads SGHVS; CDR2 reads FQNEAQ. The V gene lost 4 bases and the J gene lost 4 bases, with 14 bases spanning the gap. This CDR3 region has 15 residues. CDR3 amino acids: CASSSTEGRNQPQHF. The CDR3, as DNA: TGTGCCAGCAGCTCGACTGAGGGCCGAAATCAGCCCCAGCATTTT.

The gene calls are TRBV6-2 or TRBV6-3 and TRBJ1-1; the D is unclear. The CDR3 loop spans 12 amino acids. Trimming took off 6 bases at V and 6 bases at J, with 11 bases between the two ends. CDR1 is MNHEY, CDR2 SVGEGT, per germline. The CDR3 sequence is CASSYPRPEAFF. In nucleotides, the CDR3 is TGTGCCAGCAGCTACCCTCGACCTGAAGCTTTCTTT.

This chain uses TRBV4-1 with TRBJ2-1; 12 bases are shared with TRBD2. V was clipped by 0 bases and J by 7 bases; unmatched bases: 7. The CDR3 length is 17 residues. The germline V gene encodes CDR1 MGHRA and CDR2 YSYEKL. DNA of the CDR3: TGCGCCAGCAGCCAAGATCTGCTAGCGGGAGGGCAAAATGAGCAGTTCTTC. It is translated as CASSQDLLAGGQNEQFF.

V gene TRBV19 combines with J gene TRBJ2-3; possible D gene TRBD2, 5 bases. The CDR3 runs to 17 residues. Trimming stripped 6 bases from V and 2 bases from J, with 21 bases between. CDR1 and CDR2 (germline): LNHDA, SQIVND (reference sequence). The CDR3 DNA is TGTGCCAGTAGAAGGTCCGGACGGAGGACTTCCACAGATACGCAGTATTTT. Translated: CASRRSGRRTSTDTQYF.

The rearrangement uses TRBV29-1 and TRBJ1-2, with D possibly being TRBD1 (6 bases). The germline V gene encodes CDR1 SQVTM and CDR2 ANQGSEA. Trimming pared 5 bases from V and 11 bases from J, leaving 12 bases between. CDR3 length: 10 amino acids. The CDR3 loop reads CSVPGARYTF. The DNA of the CDR3 is TGCAGCGTTCCGGGGGCGAGGTACACCTTC.

The V and J genes are TRBV4-1 and TRBJ1-4; tentative D call: TRBD1 (5 bases). Germline V lookup: CDR1 MGHRA, CDR2 YSYEKL. V dropped 4 bases and J dropped 8 bases, with 17 bases sitting between them. The length of the CDR3 is 15 residues. CDR3 nucleotide sequence: TGCGCCAGCAGCCTTGTGGGGACGAAGAAAGAAAAACTGTTTTTT. It is translated as CASSLVGTKKEKLFF.

The chain links TRBV6-2 or TRBV6-3 to TRBJ2-2; TRBD1 agrees at 8 bases. V shed 5 bases and J 3 bases; nucleotides not matched to a gene: 5. CDR1 MNHEY and CDR2 SVGEGT come from the germline V gene. There are 15 residues in the CDR3. The CDR3 nucleotides read TGTGCCAGCAGTGCGCAGGGGGCAGACACCGGGGAGCTGTTTTTT. Protein product: CASSAQGADTGELFF.

The chain joins TRBV7-2 to TRBJ2-1; the D is unclear. V gave up 1 base and J gave up 0 bases, with 4 bases separating them. The CDR3 runs 14 residues. Per germline, CDR1 SGHTA and CDR2 FQGNSA. The CDR3 spells CASSLVPSYNEQFF. In DNA form, the CDR3 reads TGTGCCAGCAGCTTAGTACCCTCCTACAATGAGCAGTTCTTC.

This clonotype was seen just once. The V gene is TRBV2, the J gene TRBJ1-2; TRBD1 aligns across 8 bases. The CDR3 covers 16 residues. V lost 4 bases, J lost 1 base, and 8 bases stayed unmatched. The germline gives CDR1 SNHLY, CDR2 FYNNEI. The DNA for the CDR3 is TGTGCCAGCAGTGCAATGACAGGGGCTAATAACTATGGCTACACCTTC. Translation: CASSAMTGANNYGYTF.

The chain has TRBV20-1 and TRBJ2-5; D is undetermined. With 0 bases removed from V and 0 bases from J, the gap between germline ends came to 8 bases. The CDR3 extends over 14 amino acids. CDR1 and CDR2 (germline): DFQATT, SNEGSKA (reference sequence). The CDR3 protein is CSARDLGNQETQYF. The CDR3 region has the DNA TGCAGTGCTAGAGATCTTGGTAACCAAGAGACCCAGTACTTC.

The chain combines TRBV4-3 with TRBJ2-7; no clear D. The CDR3 sequence is 14 residues long. V gave up 3 bases and J gave up 0 bases, with 9 bases separating them. Germline CDR1 is LGHNA and CDR2 is YSLEER. This CDR3 reads CASSQKTGSYEQYF. CDR3 DNA: TGCGCCAGCAGCCAGAAGACGGGCTCCTACGAGCAGTACTTC.

The V and J genes are TRBV20-1 and TRBJ2-2; D tentatively fits TRBD1 or TRBD2 (7 bases each). Germline assignment: CDR1 DFQATT and CDR2 SNEGSKA (reference sequence). CDR3 length: 15 amino acids. Trimming left V 3 bases short and J 4 bases short, with 15 bases between. CDR3 nucleotide sequence: TGCAGTGCTAGCTCAGGGGGAGGGGGCACCGGGGAGCTGTTTTTT. Residues: CSASSGGGGTGELFF.

The genes are TRBV19 and TRBJ2-7; D is undetermined. The CDR3 consists of 14 residues. Germline V gives CDR1 LNHDA, CDR2 SQIVND (reference sequence). V was clipped by 3 bases and J by 6 bases, with 15 bases between them. CDR3 amino acids: CASSMSRTLAEQYF. CDR3 nucleotide sequence: TGTGCCAGTAGTATGAGTCGTACCTTGGCCGAGCAGTACTTC.

The rearrangement uses TRBV15 and TRBJ2-2; weak D call: TRBD1 (6 bases). CDR1 and CDR2 from the germline V gene are LNHNV and YYDKDF (reference sequence). Trimming cost V 5 bases and J 5 bases, with 18 bases left between them. CDR3 length equals 16 residues. The DNA of the CDR3 is TGTGCCACCAGCGGGGGACCCCAGGGGCCGACCGGGGAGCTGTTTTTT. Encoded protein: CATSGGPQGPTGELFF.

V is TRBV7-8 and J is TRBJ2-1; D is unresolved. This CDR3 comprises 11 residues. Trimming stripped 3 bases from V and 3 bases from J, with 0 bases between. The germline V gene encodes CDR1 SGHVS and CDR2 FQNEAQ. As DNA, the CDR3 is TGTGCCAGCAGCTTCTACAATGAGCAGTTCTTC. Translating it yields CASSFYNEQFF.

This clonotype was picked up one time. The CDR3 loop reads CASSQPNQPQHF. The CDR3 region has the DNA TGTGCCAGCAGCCAGCCCAATCAGCCCCAGCATTTT. The gene calls are TRBV7-9 and TRBJ1-5; D not certain. Germline lookup yields CDR1 SEHNR and CDR2 FQNEAQ (reference sequence). V lost 5 bases and J 3 bases, leaving 5 bases between the germline ends. The CDR3 contains 12 residues. Combining the CDR3 with reference TRBV7-9 and TRBJ1-5 gives the whole variable domain DTGVSQNPRHKITKRGQNVTFRCDPISEHNRLYWYRQTLGQGPEFLTYFQNEAQLEKSRLLSDRFSAERPKGSFSTLEIQRTEQGDSAMYLCASSQPNQPQHFGDGTRLSIL.